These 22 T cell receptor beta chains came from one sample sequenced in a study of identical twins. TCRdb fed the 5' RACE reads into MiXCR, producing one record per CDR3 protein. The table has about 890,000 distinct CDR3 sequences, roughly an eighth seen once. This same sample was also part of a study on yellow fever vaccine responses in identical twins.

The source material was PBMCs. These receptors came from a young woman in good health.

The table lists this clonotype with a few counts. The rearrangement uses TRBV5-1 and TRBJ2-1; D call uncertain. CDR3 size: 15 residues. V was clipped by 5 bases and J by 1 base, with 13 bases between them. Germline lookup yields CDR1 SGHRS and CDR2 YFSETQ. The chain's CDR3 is CASSPYYGSYNEQFF. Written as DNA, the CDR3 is TGCGCCAGCAGTCCTTATTATGGGTCCTACAATGAGCAGTTCTTC.

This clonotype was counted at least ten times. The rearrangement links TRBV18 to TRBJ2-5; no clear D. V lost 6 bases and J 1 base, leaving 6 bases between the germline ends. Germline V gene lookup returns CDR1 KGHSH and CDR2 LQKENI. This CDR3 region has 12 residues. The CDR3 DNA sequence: TGTGCCAGCTCGACGGTCCAAGAGACCCAGTACTTC. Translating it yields CASSTVQETQYF.

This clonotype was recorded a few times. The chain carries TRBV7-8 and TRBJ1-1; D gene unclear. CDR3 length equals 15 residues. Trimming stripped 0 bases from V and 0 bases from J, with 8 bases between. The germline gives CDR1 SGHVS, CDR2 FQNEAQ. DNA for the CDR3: TGTGCCAGCAGCTTAGCCCGCTCGGTGAACACTGAAGCTTTCTTT. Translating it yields CASSLARSVNTEAFF. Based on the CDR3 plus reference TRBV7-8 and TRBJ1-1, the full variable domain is GAGVSQSPRYKVAKRGQDVALRCDPISGHVSLFWYQQALGQGPEFLTYFQNEAQLDKSGLPSDRFFAERPEGSVSTLKIQRTQQEDSAVYLCASSLARSVNTEAFFGQGTRLTVV.

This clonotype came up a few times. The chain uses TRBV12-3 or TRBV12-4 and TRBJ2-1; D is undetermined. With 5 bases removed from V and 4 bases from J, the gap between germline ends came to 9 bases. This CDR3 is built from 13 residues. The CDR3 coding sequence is TGTGCCAGCAGTCTGTTGAATTACAATGAGCAGTTCTTC. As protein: CASSLLNYNEQFF.

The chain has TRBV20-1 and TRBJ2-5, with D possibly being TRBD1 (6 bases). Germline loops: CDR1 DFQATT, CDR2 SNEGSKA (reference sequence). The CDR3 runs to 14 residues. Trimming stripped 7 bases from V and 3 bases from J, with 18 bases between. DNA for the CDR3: TGCAGTGTTCTTGGACAGAACAGAAAAGAGACCCAGTACTTC. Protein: CSVLGQNRKETQYF.

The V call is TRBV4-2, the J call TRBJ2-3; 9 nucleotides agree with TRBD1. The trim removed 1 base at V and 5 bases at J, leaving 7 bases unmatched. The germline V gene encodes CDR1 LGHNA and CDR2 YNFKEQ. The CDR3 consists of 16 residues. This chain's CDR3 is CASSQVAGQGIDTQYF. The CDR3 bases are TGTGCCAGCAGCCAAGTGGCGGGACAGGGTATAGATACGCAGTATTTT.

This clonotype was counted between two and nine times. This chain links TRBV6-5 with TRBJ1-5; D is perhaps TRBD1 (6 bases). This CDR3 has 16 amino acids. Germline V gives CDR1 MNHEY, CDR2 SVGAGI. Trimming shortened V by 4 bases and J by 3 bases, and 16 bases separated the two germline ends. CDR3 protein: CASSSMGTGNNQPQHF. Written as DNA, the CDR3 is TGTGCCAGCAGTTCCATGGGCACAGGGAACAATCAGCCCCAGCATTTT.

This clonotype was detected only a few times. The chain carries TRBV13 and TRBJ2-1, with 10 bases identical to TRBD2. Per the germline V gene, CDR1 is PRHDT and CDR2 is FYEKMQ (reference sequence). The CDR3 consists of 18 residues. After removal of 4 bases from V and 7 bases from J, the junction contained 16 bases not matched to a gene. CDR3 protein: CASSSHLLSSGRRNEQFF. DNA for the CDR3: TGTGCCAGCAGCTCGCATCTCCTGTCTAGCGGGAGAAGGAATGAGCAGTTCTTC.

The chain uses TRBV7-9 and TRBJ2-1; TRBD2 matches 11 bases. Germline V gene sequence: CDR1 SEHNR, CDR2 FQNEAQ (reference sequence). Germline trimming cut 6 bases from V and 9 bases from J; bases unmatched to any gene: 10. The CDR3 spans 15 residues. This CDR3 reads CASRKAGLAELEQFF. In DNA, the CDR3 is TGTGCCAGCAGGAAGGCGGGACTAGCGGAGCTTGAGCAGTTCTTC.

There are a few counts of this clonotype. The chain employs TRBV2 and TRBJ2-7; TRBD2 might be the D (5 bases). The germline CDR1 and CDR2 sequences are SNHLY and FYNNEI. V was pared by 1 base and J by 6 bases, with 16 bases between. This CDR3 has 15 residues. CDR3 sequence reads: CASSEELLGGAEQYF. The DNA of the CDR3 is TGTGCCAGCAGTGAAGAACTACTCGGAGGAGCCGAGCAGTACTTC.

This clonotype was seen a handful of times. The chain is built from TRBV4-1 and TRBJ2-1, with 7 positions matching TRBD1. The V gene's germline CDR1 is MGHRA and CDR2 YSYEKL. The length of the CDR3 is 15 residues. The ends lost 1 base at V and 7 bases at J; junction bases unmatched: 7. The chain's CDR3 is CASSQVEGARNEQFF. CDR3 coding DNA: TGCGCCAGCAGCCAAGTAGAGGGGGCCAGGAATGAGCAGTTCTTC.

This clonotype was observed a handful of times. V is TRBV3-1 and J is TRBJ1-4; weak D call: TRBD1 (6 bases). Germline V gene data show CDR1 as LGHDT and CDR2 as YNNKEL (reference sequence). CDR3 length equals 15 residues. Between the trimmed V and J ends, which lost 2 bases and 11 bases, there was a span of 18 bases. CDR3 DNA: TGTGCCAGCAGCCAACAAGGGGCAGGGGCTGAGAAACTGTTTTTT. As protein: CASSQQGAGAEKLFF. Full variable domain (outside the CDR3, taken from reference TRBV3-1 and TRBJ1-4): DTAVSQTPKYLVTQMGNDKSIKCEQNLGHDTMYWYKQDSKKFLKIMFSYNNKELIINETVPNRFSPKSPDKAHLNLHINSLELGDSAVYFCASSQQGAGAEKLFFGSGTQLSVL.

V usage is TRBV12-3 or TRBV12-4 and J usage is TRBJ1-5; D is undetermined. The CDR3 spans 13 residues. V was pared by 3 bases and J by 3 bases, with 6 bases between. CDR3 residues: CASSLQLNQPQHF. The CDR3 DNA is TGTGCCAGCAGTTTGCAGCTCAATCAGCCCCAGCATTTT.

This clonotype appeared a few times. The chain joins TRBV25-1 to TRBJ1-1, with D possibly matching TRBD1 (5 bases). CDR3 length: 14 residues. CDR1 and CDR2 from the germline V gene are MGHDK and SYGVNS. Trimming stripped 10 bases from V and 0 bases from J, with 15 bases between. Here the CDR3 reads CATRPGGLNTEAFF. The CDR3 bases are TGTGCCACCCGTCCTGGGGGGTTGAACACTGAAGCTTTCTTT.

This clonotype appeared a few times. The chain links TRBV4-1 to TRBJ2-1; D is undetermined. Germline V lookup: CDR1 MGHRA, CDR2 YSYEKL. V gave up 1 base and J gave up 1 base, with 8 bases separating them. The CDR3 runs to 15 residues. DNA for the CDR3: TGCGCCAGCAGCCAAGCGCAGGCATCCTACAATGAGCAGTTCTTC. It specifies CASSQAQASYNEQFF.

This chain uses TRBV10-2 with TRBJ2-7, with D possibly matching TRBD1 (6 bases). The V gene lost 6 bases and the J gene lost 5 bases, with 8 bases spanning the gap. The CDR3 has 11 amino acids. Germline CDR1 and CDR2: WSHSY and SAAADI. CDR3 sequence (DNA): TGCGCCAGCAGAGCAGGGGACGAGCAGTACTTC. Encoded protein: CASRAGDEQYF.

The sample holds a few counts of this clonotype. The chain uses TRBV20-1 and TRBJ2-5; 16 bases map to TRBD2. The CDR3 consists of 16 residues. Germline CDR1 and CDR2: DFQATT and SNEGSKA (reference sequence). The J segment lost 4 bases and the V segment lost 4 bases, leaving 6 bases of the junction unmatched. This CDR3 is CSATGGTSGGGETQYF. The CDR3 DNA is TGCAGTGCTACTGGCGGGACTAGCGGGGGGGGAGAGACCCAGTACTTC.

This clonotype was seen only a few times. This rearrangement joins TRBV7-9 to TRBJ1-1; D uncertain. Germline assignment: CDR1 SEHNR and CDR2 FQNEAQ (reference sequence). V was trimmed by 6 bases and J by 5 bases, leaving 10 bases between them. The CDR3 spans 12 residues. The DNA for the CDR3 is TGTGCCAGCAGGGATGGGGTGACTGAAGCTTTCTTT. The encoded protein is CASRDGVTEAFF.

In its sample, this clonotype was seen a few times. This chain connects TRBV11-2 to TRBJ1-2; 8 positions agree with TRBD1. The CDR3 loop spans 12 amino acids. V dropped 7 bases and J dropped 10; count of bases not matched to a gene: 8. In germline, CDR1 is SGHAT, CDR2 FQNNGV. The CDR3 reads CASTTGGLSYTF. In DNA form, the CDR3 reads TGTGCCAGCACCACAGGGGGTCTGTCCTACACCTTC.

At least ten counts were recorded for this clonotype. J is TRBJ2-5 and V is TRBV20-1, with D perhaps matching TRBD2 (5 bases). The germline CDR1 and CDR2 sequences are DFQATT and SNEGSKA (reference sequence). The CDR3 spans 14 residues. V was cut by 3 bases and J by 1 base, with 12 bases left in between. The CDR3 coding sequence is TGCAGTGCTAGGACCGCCGGGATCCAAGAGACCCAGTACTTC. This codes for CSARTAGIQETQYF.

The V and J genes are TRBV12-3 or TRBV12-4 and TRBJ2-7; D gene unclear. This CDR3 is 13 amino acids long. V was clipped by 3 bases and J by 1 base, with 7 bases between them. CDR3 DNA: TGTGCCAGCAGTTTTAGTAATTCCTACGAGCAGTACTTC. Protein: CASSFSNSYEQYF.

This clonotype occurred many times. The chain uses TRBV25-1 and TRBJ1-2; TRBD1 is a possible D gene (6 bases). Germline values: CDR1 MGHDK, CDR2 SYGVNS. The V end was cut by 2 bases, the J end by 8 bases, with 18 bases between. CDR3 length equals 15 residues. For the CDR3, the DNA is TGTGCCAGCAGTGAAGGTCCCGCAGGGGCAGTCGGCTACACCTTC. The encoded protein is CASSEGPAGAVGYTF.